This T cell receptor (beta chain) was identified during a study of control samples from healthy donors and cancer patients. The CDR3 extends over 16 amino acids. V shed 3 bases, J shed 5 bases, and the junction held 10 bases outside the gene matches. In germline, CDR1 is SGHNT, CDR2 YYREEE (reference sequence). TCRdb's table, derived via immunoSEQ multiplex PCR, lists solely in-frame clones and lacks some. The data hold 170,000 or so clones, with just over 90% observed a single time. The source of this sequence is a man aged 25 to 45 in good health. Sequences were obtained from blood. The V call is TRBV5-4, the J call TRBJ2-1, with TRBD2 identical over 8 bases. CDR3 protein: CASSWGLGGGNNEQFF. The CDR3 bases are TGTGCCAGCAGCTGGGGACTAGGCGGGGGGAACAATGAGCAGTTCTTC.